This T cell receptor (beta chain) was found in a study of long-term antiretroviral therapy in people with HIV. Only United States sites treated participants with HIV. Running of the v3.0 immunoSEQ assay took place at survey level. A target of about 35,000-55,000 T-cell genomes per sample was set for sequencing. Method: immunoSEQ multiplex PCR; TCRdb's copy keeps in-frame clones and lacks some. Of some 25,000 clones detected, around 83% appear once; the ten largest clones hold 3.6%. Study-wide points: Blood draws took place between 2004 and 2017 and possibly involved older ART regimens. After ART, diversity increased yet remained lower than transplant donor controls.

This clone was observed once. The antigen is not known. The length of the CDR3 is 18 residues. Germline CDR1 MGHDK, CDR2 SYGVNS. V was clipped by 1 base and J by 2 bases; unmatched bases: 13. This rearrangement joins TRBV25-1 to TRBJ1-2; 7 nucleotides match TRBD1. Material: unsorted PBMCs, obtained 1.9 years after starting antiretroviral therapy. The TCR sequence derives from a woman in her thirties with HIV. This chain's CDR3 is CASSESIFLTGMNYGYTF. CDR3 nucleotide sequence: TGTGCCAGCAGTGAATCTATTTTTTTGACAGGGATGAACTATGGCTACACCTTC.